The clone carrying this T cell receptor beta chain was found once. This specimen belongs to a study of blood T cell repertoires in COVID-19. The protocol was immunoSEQ multiplex PCR, while the TCRdb copy is restricted to in-frame clones and leaves out a portion. The repertoire has approximately 70,000 clones, about 80% of them found once; the top ten carry approximately 4.1%. The receptor was isolated from a woman aged 60-75 years with acute or convalescent COVID-19. Sequenced sample: peripheral blood.

The CDR3 nucleotides read TGTGCCAGCAGCCTAGCTAGCGGGGGAACAGATACGCAGTATTTT. Residues: CASSLASGGTDTQYF. The J gene is TRBJ2-3, the V gene TRBV3-1 (or the pseudogene TRBV3-2); TRBD2 matches 10 bases. The junction had 4 bases not matched to a gene; V was cut back by 4 bases and J by 3 bases. Germline V lookup: CDR1 LGHDT, CDR2 YNNKEL (reference sequence). The CDR3 runs to 15 residues.